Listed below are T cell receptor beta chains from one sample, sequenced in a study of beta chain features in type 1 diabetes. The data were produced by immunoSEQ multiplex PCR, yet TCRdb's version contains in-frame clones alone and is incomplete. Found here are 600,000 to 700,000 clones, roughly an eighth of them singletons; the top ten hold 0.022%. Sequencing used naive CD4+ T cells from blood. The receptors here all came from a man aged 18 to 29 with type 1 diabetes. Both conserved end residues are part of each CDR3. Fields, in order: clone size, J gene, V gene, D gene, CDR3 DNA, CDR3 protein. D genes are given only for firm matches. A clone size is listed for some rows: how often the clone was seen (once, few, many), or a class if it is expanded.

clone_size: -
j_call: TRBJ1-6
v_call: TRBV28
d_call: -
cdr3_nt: TGTGCCAGCAGCCGGGCGGGGTTTTCACCCCTCCACTTT
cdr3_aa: CASSRAGFSPLHF

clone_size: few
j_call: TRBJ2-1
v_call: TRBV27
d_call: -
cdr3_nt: TGTGCCAGCAGGCCAAATAGAGGAGATGAGCAGTTCTTC
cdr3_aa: CASRPNRGDEQFF

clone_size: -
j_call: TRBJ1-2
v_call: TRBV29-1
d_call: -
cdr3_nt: TGCAGCGTTGACGACAGGCGCGACTATGGCTACACCTTC
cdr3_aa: CSVDDRRDYGYTF

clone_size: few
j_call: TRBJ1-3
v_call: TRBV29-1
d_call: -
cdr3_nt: TGCAGCGTTGTTAGCCGATACTCTGGAAACACCATATATTTT
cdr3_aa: CSVVSRYSGNTIYF

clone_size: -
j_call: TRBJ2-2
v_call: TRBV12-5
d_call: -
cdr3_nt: TGTGCTAGTGGTTTGGGGAACACCGGGGAGCTGTTTTTT
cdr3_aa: CASGLGNTGELFF

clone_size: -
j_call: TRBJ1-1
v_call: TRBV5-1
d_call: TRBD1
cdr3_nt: TGCGCCAGCAGCCAGACCGACAGGGAGGGAGCTTTCTTT
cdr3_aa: CASSQTDREGAFF

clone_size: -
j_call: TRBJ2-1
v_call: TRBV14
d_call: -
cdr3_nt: TGTGCCAGCAGCCATGGCGGTCCCGCCTACAATGAGCAGTTCTTC
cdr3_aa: CASSHGGPAYNEQFF

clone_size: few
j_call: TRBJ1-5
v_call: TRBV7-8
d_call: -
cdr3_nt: TGTGCCAGCAGCCGGGACGATAGCAATCAGCCCCAGCATTTT
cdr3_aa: CASSRDDSNQPQHF

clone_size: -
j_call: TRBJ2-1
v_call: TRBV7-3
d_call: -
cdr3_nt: TGTGCCAGCAGCTTAGAGTGGGAGGAGCAGTTCTTC
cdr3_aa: CASSLEWEEQFF

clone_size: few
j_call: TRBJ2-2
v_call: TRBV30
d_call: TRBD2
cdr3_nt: TGTGCCTGGCTTGGGACTAGCGGGACCGGGGAGCTGTTTTTT
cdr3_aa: CAWLGTSGTGELFF

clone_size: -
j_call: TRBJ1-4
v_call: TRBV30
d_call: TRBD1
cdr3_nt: TGTGCCTGGAGTGCCCGCGGGACAGCACTAAATGAAAAACTGTTTTTT
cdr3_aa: CAWSARGTALNEKLFF

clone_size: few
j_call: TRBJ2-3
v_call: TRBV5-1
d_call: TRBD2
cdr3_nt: TGCGCCAGCAGCCCGGGACTAGCGATAGATACGCAGTATTTT
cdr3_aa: CASSPGLAIDTQYF

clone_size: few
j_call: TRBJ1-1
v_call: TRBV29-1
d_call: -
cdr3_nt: TGCAGCGGATCAACAGGTCTCAACACTGAAGCTTTCTTT
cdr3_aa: CSGSTGLNTEAFF

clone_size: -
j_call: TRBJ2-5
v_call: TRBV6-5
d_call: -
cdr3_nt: TGTGCCAGCGGGGCTGGAGAGACCCAGTACTTC
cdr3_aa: CASGAGETQYF

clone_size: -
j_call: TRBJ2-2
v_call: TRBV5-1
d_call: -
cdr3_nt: TGCGCCAGCAGCGAATCCGGGATGAGCACCGGGGAGCTGTTTTTT
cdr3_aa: CASSESGMSTGELFF

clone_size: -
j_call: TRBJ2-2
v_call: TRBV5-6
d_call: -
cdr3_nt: TGTGCCAGCAGCTTGCTACCTTTGGGGGAGCTGTTTTTT
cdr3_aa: CASSLLPLGELFF